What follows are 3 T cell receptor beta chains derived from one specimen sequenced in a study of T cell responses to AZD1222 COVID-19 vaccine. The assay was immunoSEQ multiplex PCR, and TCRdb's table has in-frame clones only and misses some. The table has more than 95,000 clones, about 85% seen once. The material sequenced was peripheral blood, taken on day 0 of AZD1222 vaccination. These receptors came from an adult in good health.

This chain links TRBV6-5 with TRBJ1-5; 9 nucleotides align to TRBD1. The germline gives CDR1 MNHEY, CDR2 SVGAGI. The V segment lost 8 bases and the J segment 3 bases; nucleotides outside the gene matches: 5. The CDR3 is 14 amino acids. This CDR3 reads CASSRDRANQPQHF. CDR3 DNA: TGTGCCAGCTCCCGGGACAGGGCCAATCAGCCCCAGCATTTT.

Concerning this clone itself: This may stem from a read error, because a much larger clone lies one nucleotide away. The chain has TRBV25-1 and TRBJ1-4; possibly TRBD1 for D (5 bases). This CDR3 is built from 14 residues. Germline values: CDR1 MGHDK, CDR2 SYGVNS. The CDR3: CARSHGGGSGKLFF. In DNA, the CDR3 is TGTGCCCGCAGCCACGGGGGGGGGAGTGGAAAACTGTTTTTT.

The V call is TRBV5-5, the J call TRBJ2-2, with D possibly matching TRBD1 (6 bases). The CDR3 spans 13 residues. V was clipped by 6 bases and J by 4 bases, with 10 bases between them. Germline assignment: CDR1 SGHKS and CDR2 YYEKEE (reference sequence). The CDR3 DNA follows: TGTGCCAGCACGGACAGAAGCACCGGGGAGCTGTTTTTT. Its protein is CASTDRSTGELFF.